A selection of T cell receptor beta chains follows, all from one sample in a study of T cell repertoires in breast cancer. TCRdb reanalysed the emulsion pairing reads using MiXCR and keeps one entry per CDR3 protein. Among about 40,000 distinct CDR3 sequences listed, under 60% were seen once. What was sequenced was CD8+ T cells. These receptors were taken from a pool of human donors with breast cancer or a healthy control (not recorded which). Both conserved end residues are part of each CDR3. A D gene is named only where the DNA matches it firmly. Clone size, where shown, is once, few, many, or a class for clones that have expanded.

v_call,d_call,clone_size,j_call,cdr3_aa,cdr3_nt
TRBV11-1,TRBD2,few,TRBJ2-5,CASSLKGLAGSTQYF,TGTGCCAGCAGCTTAAAGGGACTAGCGGGATCGACCCAGTACTTC
TRBV6-1,.,.,TRBJ2-6,CASSSGANVLTF,TGTGCCAGCAGTTCTGGGGCCAACGTCCTGACTTTC
TRBV20-1,.,.,TRBJ2-1,CSAIALGTGYNEQFF,TGCAGTGCTATCGCGCTAGGGACTGGCTACAATGAGCAGTTCTTC
TRBV12-3/TRBV12-4,.,.,TRBJ1-1,CASSMGVTEAFF,TGTGCCAGCAGTATGGGTGTCACTGAAGCTTTCTTT
TRBV18,TRBD2,few,TRBJ2-1,CASSPLAEYNEQFF,TGTGCCAGCTCGCCTCTAGCGGAATACAATGAGCAGTTCTTC
TRBV5-1,.,.,TRBJ2-7,CASTLSSGYEQYF,TGCGCCAGCACCCTTTCGTCCGGATACGAGCAGTACTTC
TRBV28,.,.,TRBJ1-2,CAVGQGYIGYTF,TGTGCCGTCGGCCAGGGGTATATTGGCTACACCTTC
TRBV12-3/TRBV12-4,.,few,TRBJ2-3,CASSLAGGKDTQYF,TGTGCCAGCAGTTTAGCGGGGGGTAAGGATACGCAGTATTTT
TRBV4-1,.,.,TRBJ2-3,CASSRRSNPGVSEDTQYF,TGCGCCAGCAGCCGAAGAAGCAATCCAGGCGTTTCTGAAGATACGCAGTATTTT
TRBV12-3/TRBV12-4,TRBD2,few,TRBJ2-1,CASRPTSLYLGEGLNEQFF,TGTGCCAGCAGGCCTACTTCGCTTTACTTGGGGGAGGGCCTCAATGAGCAGTTCTTC
TRBV20-1,TRBD1,few,TRBJ2-1,CSARASGGTYNEQFF,TGCAGTGCTAGAGCCTCAGGGGGCACGTACAATGAGCAGTTCTTC
TRBV2,.,.,TRBJ1-6,CASSLVRSPLHF,TGTGCCAGCAGCTTGGTTAGGTCACCCCTCCACTTT
TRBV6-1,TRBD2,many,TRBJ2-1,CASTRRGPGGNEQFF,TGTGCCAGCACCCGCCGGGGCCCGGGGGGGAATGAGCAGTTCTTC
TRBV7-9,.,.,TRBJ2-7,CASMGAVPYF,TGTGCCAGCATGGGTGCAGTACCGTACTTC
TRBV27,.,.,TRBJ2-7,CASSSSLDLWYEQYF,TGTGCCAGCAGTTCATCCCTGGACCTATGGTACGAGCAGTACTTC
TRBV7-2,.,many,TRBJ1-5,CASSSQGNQPQHF,TGTGCCAGCAGTTCCCAGGGGAATCAGCCCCAGCATTTT
TRBV16,.,.,TRBJ1-1,CASSRQQNTEAFF,TGTGCCAGCAGCCGCCAGCAGAACACTGAAGCTTTCTTT
TRBV6-5,.,.,TRBJ1-2,CASSSVNSNYGYTF,TGTGCCAGCAGTTCTGTGAACTCTAACTATGGCTACACCTTC
TRBV7-8,.,few,TRBJ2-1,CASSPWSASTHEQFF,TGTGCCAGCAGCCCTTGGTCGGCTAGTACCCATGAGCAGTTCTTC
TRBV7-9,TRBD1,.,TRBJ1-6,CASSAGGIKNSPLHF,TGTGCCAGCAGCGCAGGGGGCATAAAGAATTCACCCCTCCACTTT
TRBV4-1,TRBD2,.,TRBJ2-5,CASSAISAGYQETQYF,TGCGCCAGCAGCGCGATCTCAGCGGGGTATCAAGAGACCCAGTACTTC
TRBV19,.,.,TRBJ1-2,CASRERVGGYTF,TGTGCCAGTAGGGAGAGGGTTGGAGGCTACACCTTC
TRBV4-2,.,many,TRBJ2-1,CASSPSSHVAEQFF,TGTGCCAGCAGCCCCTCATCTCACGTAGCGGAGCAGTTCTTC
TRBV6-5,.,.,TRBJ2-3,CASREGIYAQYF,TGTGCCAGCAGGGAAGGCATTTATGCGCAGTATTTT
TRBV9,TRBD2,once,TRBJ2-1,CASSQTFGLAGNEQFF,TGTGCCAGCAGCCAGACTTTCGGACTAGCGGGAAATGAGCAGTTCTTC
TRBV12-3/TRBV12-4,.,.,TRBJ2-1,CASSLWGKGGGKDEQFF,TGTGCCAGCAGTTTATGGGGAAAGGGAGGGGGGAAGGATGAGCAGTTCTTC
TRBV3-1,.,.,TRBJ1-6,CASSSSRLSPLHF,TGTGCCAGCAGCTCCTCCAGGCTTTCACCCCTCCACTTT